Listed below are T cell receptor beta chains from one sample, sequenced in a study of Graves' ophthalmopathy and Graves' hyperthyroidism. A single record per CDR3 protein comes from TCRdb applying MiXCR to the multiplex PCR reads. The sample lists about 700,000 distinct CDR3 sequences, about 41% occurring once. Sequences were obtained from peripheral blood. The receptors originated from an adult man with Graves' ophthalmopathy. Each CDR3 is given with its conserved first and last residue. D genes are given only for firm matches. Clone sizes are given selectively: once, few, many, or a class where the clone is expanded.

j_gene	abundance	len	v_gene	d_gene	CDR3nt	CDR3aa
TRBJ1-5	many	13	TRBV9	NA	TGTGCCAGCAGCGTGGGCGCCGGTCAGCCCCAGCATTTT	CASSVGAGQPQHF
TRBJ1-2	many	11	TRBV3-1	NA	TGTGCCAGCAGCCGACAGTATGGCTACACCTTC	CASSRQYGYTF
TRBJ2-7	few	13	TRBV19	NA	TGTGCCAGTAGTAATTGGGGTCACTACGAGCAGTACTTC	CASSNWGHYEQYF
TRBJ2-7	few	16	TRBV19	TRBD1	TGTGCCAGTACAACCCGGACAGGGTTCTCTATCGACGAGCAGTACTTC	CASTTRTGFSIDEQYF
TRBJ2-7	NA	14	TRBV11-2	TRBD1	TGTGTCAGCAGCGGCCGGGACAGGGGCTACGAGCAGTACTTC	CVSSGRDRGYEQYF
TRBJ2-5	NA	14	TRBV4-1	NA	TGCGCCAGCAGCCAAGTTCCAGGGGAAAAGACCCAGTACTTC	CASSQVPGEKTQYF
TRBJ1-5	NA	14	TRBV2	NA	TGTGCCAGCAGTGGCAGGGGATTCGGTCAGCCCCAGCATTTT	CASSGRGFGQPQHF
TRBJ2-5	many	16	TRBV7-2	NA	TGTGCCAGCAGCTTAATTCTTCTAGGACCTCCGGAGACCCAGTACTTC	CASSLILLGPPETQYF
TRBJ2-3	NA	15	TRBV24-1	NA	TGTGCCACCAGTGCTGTTACTGAGCTCACAGATACGCAGTATTTT	CATSAVTELTDTQYF
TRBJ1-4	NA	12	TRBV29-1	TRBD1	TGCAGCTACGGACAGGGTGGGGAAAAACTGTTTTTT	CSYGQGGEKLFF
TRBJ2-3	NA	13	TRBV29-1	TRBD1	TGCAGCGTAGTAGGGACAGCCACAGATACGCAGTATTTT	CSVVGTATDTQYF
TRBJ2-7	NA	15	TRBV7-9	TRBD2	TGTGCCAGCAGCGTTGCCGGGACTAGTATTTCGGAGCAGTACTTC	CASSVAGTSISEQYF
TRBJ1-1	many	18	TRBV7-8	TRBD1	TGTGCCAGCAACAGGGGGGATAAGTTGGACTCCCGGAACACTGAAGCTTTCTTT	CASNRGDKLDSRNTEAFF
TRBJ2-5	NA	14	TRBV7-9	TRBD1	TGTGCCAGCAGCACCGGGACAGGGGTGGAGACCCAGTACTTC	CASSTGTGVETQYF
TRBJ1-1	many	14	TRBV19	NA	TGTGCCAGTAGTATAAACACTATGAACACTGAAGCTTTCTTT	CASSINTMNTEAFF
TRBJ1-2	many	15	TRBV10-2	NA	TGCGCCAGCAGTGGACGGAAGGCTCCAAACTATGGCTACACCTTC	CASSGRKAPNYGYTF
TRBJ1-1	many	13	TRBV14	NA	TGTGCCAGCAGCCAACAGCAGAACACTGAAGCTTTCTTT	CASSQQQNTEAFF
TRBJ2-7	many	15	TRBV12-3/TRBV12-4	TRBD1	TGTGCCAGCACCGTCCGGGACAGGGGTTTCTACGAGCAGTACTTC	CASTVRDRGFYEQYF
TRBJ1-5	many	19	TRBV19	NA	TGTGCCAGTACCCCTTCCCTGAGGATGGGATCGTATAGCAATCAGCCCCAGCATTTT	CASTPSLRMGSYSNQPQHF
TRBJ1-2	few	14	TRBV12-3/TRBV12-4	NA	TGTGCTAGTGGAGGGGGTCGGCGCGACTATGGCTACACCTTC	CASGGGRRDYGYTF
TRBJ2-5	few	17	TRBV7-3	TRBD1	TGTGCCAGCAGTTTTGGGCCGGGACAGGGGCTCGCAACGACCCAGTACTTC	CASSFGPGQGLATTQYF
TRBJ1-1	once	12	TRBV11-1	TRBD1	TGTGCAAGACAGGGCTCGAACACTGAAGCTTTCTTT	CARQGSNTEAFF
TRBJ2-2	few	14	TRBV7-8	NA	TGTGCCAGCAGGGCCCTCCGGGGCACCGGGGAGCTGTTTTTT	CASRALRGTGELFF
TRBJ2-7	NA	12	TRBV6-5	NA	TGTGCCAGCAGTCCCGCTAGTGGCGAGCAGTACTTC	CASSPASGEQYF
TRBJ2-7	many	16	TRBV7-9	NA	TGTGCCAGCAGCCCGACGGGTTGGGTCGGTAACTACGAGCAGTACTTC	CASSPTGWVGNYEQYF
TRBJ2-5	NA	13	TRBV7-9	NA	TGTGCCAGCACCGAAGGGTACTACGAGACCCAGTACTTC	CASTEGYYETQYF
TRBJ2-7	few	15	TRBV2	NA	TGTGCCAGCAGTTTAGCGATAGGCAGGGACTACGAGCAGTACTTC	CASSLAIGRDYEQYF
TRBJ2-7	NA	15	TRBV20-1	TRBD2	TGCAGTGCTACCGCTAGCGGGCAAGCGAATTACGAGCAGTACTTC	CSATASGQANYEQYF
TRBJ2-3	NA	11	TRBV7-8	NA	TGTGCCAGCAGCTTGAAAGATACGCAGTATTTT	CASSLKDTQYF
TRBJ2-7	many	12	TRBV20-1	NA	TGCAGTGCTAGTCGTAGCACCTACGAGCAGTACTTC	CSASRSTYEQYF
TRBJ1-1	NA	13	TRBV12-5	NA	TGTGCTAGTGGTTTGGGTCAAGGGGAATCAGCTTTCTTT	CASGLGQGESAFF
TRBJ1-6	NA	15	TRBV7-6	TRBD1	TGTGCCAGCAGCTTGGACAGAGGGACAGCGTCTCCCCTCCACTTT	CASSLDRGTASPLHF
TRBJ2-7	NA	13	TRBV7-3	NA	TGTGCCAGCAGTTTATTAACCGGGGGCGAGCAGTACTTC	CASSLLTGGEQYF
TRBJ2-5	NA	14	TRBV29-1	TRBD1	TGCAGCGGGACCGGGACAGGGGTATTGGAGACCCAGTACTTC	CSGTGTGVLETQYF
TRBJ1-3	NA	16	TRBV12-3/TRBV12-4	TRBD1	TGTGCCAGCAGTTCGCTGACAGGGGGCCCTGGAAACACCATATATTTT	CASSSLTGGPGNTIYF